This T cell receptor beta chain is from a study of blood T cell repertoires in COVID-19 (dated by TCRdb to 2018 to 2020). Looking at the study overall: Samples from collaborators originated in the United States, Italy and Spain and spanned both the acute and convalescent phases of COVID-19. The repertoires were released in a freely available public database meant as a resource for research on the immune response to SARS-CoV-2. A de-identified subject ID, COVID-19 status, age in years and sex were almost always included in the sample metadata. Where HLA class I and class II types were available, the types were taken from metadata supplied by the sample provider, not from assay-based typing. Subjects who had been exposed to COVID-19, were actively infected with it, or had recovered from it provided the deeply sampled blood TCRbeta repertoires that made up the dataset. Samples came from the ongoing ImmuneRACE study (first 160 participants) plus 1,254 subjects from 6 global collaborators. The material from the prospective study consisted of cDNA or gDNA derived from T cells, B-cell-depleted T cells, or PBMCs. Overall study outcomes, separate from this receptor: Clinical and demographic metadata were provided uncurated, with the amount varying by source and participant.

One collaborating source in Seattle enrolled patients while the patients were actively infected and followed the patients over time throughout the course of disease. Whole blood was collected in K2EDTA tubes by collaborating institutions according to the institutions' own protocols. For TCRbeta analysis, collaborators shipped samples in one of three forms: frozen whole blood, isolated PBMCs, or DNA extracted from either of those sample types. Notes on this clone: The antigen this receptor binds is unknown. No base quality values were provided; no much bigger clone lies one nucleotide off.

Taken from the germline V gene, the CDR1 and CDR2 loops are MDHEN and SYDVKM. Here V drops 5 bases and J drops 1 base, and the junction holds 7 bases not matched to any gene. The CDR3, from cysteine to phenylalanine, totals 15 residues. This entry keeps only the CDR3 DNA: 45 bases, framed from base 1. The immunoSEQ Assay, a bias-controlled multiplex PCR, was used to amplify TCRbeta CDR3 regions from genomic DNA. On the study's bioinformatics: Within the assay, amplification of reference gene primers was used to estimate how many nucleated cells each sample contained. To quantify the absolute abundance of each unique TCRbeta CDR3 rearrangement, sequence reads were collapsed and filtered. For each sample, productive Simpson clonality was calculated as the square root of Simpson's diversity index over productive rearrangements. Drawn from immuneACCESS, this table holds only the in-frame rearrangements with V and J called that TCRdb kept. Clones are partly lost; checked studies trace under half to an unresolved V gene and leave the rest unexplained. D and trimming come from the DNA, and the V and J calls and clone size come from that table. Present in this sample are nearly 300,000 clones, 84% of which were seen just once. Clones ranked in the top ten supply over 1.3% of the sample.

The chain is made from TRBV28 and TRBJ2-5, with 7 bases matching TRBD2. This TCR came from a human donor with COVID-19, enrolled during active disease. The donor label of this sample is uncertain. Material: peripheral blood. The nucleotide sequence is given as TGTGCCAGCAGTCCGTTAGGGAGGGGCCAAGAGACCCAGTACTTC. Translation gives CASSPLGRGQETQYF.